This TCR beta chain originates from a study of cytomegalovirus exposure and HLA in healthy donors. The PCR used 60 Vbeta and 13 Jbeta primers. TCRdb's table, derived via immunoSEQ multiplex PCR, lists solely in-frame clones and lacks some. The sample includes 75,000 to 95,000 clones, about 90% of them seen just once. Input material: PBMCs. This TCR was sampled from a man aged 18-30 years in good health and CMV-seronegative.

The CDR3 DNA is TGTGCCAGCAGTGTTCGGACAGCCGAAGAAGCTTTCTTT. It encodes CASSVRTAEEAFF. The V call is TRBV2, the J call TRBJ1-1; D may be TRBD1 (6 bases). The V gene's germline CDR1 is SNHLY and CDR2 FYNNEI. V lost 4 bases and J lost 8, with 14 bases in between. CDR3 length: 13 residues. The full variable domain, with the rest looked up from reference TRBV2 and TRBJ1-1, is EPEVTQTPSHQVTQMGQEVILRCVPISNHLYFYWYRQILGQKVEFLVSFYNNEISEKSEIFDDQFSVERPDGSNFTLKIRSTKLEDSAMYFCASSVRTAEEAFFGQGTRLTVV.